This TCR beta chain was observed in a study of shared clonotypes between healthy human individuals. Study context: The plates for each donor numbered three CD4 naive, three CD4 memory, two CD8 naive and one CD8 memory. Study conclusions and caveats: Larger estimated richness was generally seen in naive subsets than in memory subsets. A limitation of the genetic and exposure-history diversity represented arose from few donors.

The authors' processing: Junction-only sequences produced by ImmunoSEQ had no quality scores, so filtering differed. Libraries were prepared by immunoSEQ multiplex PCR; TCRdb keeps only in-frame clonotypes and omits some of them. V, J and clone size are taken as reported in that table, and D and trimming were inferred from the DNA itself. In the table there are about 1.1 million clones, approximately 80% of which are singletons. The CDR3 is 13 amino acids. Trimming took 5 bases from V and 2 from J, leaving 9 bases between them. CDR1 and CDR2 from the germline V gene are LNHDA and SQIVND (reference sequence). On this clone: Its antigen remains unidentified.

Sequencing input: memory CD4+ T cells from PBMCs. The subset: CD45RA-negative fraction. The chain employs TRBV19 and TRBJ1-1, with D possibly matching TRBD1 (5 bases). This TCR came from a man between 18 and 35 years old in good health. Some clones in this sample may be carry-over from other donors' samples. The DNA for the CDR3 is TGTGCCAGTAGTTACAGGCCAAACACTGAAGCTTTCTTT. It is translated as CASSYRPNTEAFF.